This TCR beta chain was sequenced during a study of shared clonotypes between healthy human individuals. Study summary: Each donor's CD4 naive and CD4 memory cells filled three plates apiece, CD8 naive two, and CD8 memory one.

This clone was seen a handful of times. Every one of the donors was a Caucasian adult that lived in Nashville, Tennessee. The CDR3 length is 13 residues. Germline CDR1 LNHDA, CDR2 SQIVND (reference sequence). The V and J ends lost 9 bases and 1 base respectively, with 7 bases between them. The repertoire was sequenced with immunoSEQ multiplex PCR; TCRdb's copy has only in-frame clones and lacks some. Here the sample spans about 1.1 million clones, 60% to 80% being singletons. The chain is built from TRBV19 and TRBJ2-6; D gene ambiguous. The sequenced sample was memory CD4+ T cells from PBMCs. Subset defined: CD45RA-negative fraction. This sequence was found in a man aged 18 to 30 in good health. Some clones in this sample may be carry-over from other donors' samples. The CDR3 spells CASWRSGANVLTF. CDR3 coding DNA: TGTGCCAGCTGGAGATCTGGGGCCAACGTCCTGACTTTC.